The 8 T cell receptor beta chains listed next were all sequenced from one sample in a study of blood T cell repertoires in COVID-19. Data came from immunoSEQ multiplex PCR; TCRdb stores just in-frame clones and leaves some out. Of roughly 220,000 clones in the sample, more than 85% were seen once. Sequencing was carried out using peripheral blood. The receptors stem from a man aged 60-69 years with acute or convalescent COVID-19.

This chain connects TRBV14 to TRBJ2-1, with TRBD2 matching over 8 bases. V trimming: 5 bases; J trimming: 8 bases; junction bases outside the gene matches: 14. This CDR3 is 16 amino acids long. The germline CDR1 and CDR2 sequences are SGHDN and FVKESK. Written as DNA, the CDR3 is TGTGCCAGCAGCGGCCTTCTGGGTAGCGGGACTCATGAGCAGTTCTTC. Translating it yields CASSGLLGSGTHEQFF. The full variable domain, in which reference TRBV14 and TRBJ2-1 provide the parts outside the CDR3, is EAGVTQFPSHSVIEKGQTVTLRCDPISGHDNLYWYRRVMGKEIKFLLHFVKESKQDESGMPNNRFLAERTGGTYSTLKVQPAELEDSGVYFCASSGLLGSGTHEQFFGPGTRLTVL.

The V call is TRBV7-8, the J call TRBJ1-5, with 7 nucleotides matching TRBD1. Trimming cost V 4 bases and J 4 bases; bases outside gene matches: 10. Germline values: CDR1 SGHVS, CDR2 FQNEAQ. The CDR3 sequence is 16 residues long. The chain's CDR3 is CASSSGGTALNQPQHF. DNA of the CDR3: TGTGCCAGCAGCTCCGGTGGGACAGCCTTAAATCAGCCCCAGCATTTT.

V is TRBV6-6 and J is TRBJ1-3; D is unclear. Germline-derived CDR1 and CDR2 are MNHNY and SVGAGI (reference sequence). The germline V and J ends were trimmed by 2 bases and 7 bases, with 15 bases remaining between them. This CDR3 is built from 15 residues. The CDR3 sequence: CASSYEGISGNTIYF. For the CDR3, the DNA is TGTGCCAGCAGTTACGAGGGCATCTCCGGCAACACCATATATTTT.

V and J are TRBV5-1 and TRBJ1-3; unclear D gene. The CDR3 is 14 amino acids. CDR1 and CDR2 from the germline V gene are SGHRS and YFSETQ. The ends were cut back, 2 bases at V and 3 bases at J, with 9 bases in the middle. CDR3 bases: TGCGCCAGCAGCTTCGAGGGCAATGGAAACACCATATATTTT. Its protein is CASSFEGNGNTIYF.

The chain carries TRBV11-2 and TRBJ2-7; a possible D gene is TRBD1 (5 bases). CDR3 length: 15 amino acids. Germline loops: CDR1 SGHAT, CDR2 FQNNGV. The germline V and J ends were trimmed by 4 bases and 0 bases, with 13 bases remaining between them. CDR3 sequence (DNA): TGTGCCAGCAGCTCCCGCGACAGAAACTCCTACGAGCAGTACTTC. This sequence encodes CASSSRDRNSYEQYF. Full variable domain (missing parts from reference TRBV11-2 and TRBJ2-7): EAGVAQSPRYKIIEKRQSVAFWCNPISGHATLYWYQQILGQGPKLLIQFQNNGVVDDSQLPKDRFSAERLKGVDSTLKIQPAKLEDSAVYLCASSSRDRNSYEQYFGPGTRLTVT.

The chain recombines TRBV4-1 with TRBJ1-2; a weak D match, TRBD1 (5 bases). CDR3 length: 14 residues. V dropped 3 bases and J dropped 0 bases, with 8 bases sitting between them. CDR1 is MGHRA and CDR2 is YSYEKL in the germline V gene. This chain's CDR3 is CASSQSTANYGYTF. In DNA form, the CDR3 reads TGCGCCAGCAGCCAGTCGACAGCTAACTATGGCTACACCTTC.

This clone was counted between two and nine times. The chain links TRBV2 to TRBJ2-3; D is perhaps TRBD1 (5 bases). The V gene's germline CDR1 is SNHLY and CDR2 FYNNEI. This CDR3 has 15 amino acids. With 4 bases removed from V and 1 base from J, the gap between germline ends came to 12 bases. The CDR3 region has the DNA TGTGCCAGCAGTGTTCAGGGTTTGGGCACAGATACGCAGTATTTT. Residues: CASSVQGLGTDTQYF.

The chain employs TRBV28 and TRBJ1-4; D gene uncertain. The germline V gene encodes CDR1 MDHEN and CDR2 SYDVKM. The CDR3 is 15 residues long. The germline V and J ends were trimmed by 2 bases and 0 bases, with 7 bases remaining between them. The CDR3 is CASSLEGATNEKLFF. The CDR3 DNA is TGTGCCAGCAGTTTAGAGGGTGCAACTAATGAAAAACTGTTTTTT.